One and the same sample provided the 4 T cell receptor beta chains below, sequenced in a study of blood T cell repertoires in COVID-19. Sequencing was performed with immunoSEQ multiplex PCR; in TCRdb, only in-frame clones are kept and a portion is missing. Of about half a million clones listed, about 91% were seen once; the top ten hold around 0.95%. Sequenced input: peripheral blood. The receptors were sampled from a young man with COVID-19, enrolled during active disease.

As to this clone: A junction boundary mismatches the germline segment, possibly from a read error. This chain links TRBV7-8 with TRBJ2-3; 11 bases map to TRBD2. CDR3 length: 17 residues. The V gene's germline CDR1 is SGHVS and CDR2 FQNEAQ. CDR3 region: CASSVAGGRLVTDTQYF. Written as DNA, the CDR3 is TGTGCCAGCAGCGTAGCGGGGGGGAGATTAGTCACAGATACGCAGTATTTT.

CDR3 bases: TGTGCCAGCAGTCCCCGGACAGCGGGGCAGCCCCAGCATTTT. Amino acid sequence: CASSPRTAGQPQHF. The J gene is TRBJ1-5, the V gene TRBV6-5, with D maybe TRBD1 (6 bases). Trimming took off 5 bases at V and 7 bases at J, with 15 bases between the two ends. The length of the CDR3 is 14 residues. Per the germline V gene, CDR1 is MNHEY and CDR2 is SVGAGI.

The gene calls are TRBV10-1 and TRBJ2-7, with D unresolved. The ends were cut back, 8 bases at V and 4 bases at J, with 9 bases in the middle. Germline V gene data show CDR1 as WNHNN and CDR2 as SYGVQD (reference sequence). CDR3 length: 11 amino acids. The CDR3 coding sequence is TGCGCCAGCTCCGACGGGTACGAGCAGTACTTC. Its protein product is CASSDGYEQYF.

This chain connects TRBV3-1 (or the pseudogene TRBV3-2) to TRBJ2-1, with TRBD2 matching 11 bases. CDR3 length: 17 residues. The V gene's germline CDR1 is LGHDT and CDR2 YNNKEL (reference sequence). Trimming took 4 bases from V and 9 from J; bases not matched to a gene: 14. The chain's CDR3 is CASSPWVAGGTPSEQFF. In DNA form, the CDR3 reads TGTGCCAGCAGCCCCTGGGTAGCGGGAGGGACCCCCAGTGAGCAGTTCTTC.